The present T cell receptor beta chain was sequenced within a study of spatial heterogeneity in lung cancer. Trimming took 1 base from V and 8 from J, leaving 5 bases between them. Germline V lookup: CDR1 SQVTM, CDR2 ANQGSEA. The CDR3 consists of 11 residues. Study-wide points: Follow-up blood showed ubiquitous expanded tumor TCRs less than blood at resection did.

Many counts were recorded for this clonotype. What it binds is unknown. The time point: sample taken at primary tumor resection. Via MiXCR, TCRdb re-called the 5' RACE reads, giving one row per CDR3 protein. The table shows fewer than 65,000 distinct CDR3 sequences, with approximately 6% occurring only once. The receptor was isolated from a female donor with early-stage non-small cell lung cancer. Sample: PBMCs, taken at surgery. This chain connects TRBV29-1 to TRBJ1-4; D remains unclear. The DNA of the CDR3 is TGCAGCGTTGAAGTAGGCGAAAAACTGTTTTTT. This codes for CSVEVGEKLFF.